This is a list of T cell receptor beta chains from one sample in a study of cytomegalovirus exposure and HLA in healthy donors. Sequencing used immunoSEQ multiplex PCR; TCRdb keeps in-frame clones, though not all of them. The sample shows over 130,000 clones, roughly 72% of them seen only once. The sample taken for sequencing was PBMCs. These receptors were collected from a man aged 40-50 years in good health and CMV-seronegative. Each CDR3 is given with its conserved first and last residue. Fields, in order: D gene, clone size, V gene, J gene, CDR3 protein, CDR3 DNA. A D gene is named only where the DNA matches it firmly. Clone size appears in some rows only: once, few, many, or a class for an expanded clone.

-	once	TRBV7-9	TRBJ1-2	CASSRTYDGYTF	TGTGCCAGCAGCCGGACATATGATGGCTACACCTTC
TRBD2	-	TRBV10-3	TRBJ2-1	CAISTGLAGEGPYNEQFF	TGTGCCATCAGTACGGGACTAGCGGGAGAGGGGCCCTACAATGAGCAGTTCTTC
TRBD1	-	TRBV7-9	TRBJ2-7	CASSPTGGASNEQYF	TGTGCCAGCAGCCCCACAGGGGGCGCATCTAACGAGCAGTACTTC
-	-	TRBV7-8	TRBJ1-2	CASSSPSPGGNYGYTF	TGTGCCAGCAGCTCTCCATCGCCCGGGGGAAACTATGGCTACACCTTC
-	-	TRBV4-2	TRBJ2-5	CASSPTGEETQYF	TGTGCCAGCAGCCCGACGGGAGAAGAGACCCAGTACTTC
-	-	TRBV6-5	TRBJ1-5	CASSYSRLAPHQPQHF	TGTGCCAGCAGTTACTCCCGACTGGCCCCGCATCAGCCCCAGCATTTT
-	few	TRBV14	TRBJ1-5	CASSHKLVRDSDSNQPQHF	TGTGCCAGCAGCCATAAGCTCGTCCGGGACTCCGATAGCAATCAGCCCCAGCATTTT
-	-	TRBV27	TRBJ2-3	CASSFGQYQGPDTQYF	TGTGCCAGCAGTTTTGGCCAATACCAGGGCCCGGATACGCAGTATTTT
-	-	TRBV5-4	TRBJ2-5	CASSLGLLPPGAQYF	TGTGCCAGCAGCTTGGGGCTCCTACCCCCGGGGGCCCAGTACTTC
TRBD1	-	TRBV4-2	TRBJ2-7	CASSQQGASYEQYF	TGTGCCAGCAGCCAACAGGGGGCCTCCTACGAGCAGTACTTC
TRBD2	-	TRBV7-9	TRBJ2-1	CASSSERGAGNEQFF	TGTGCCAGCAGCTCGGAGCGGGGGGCCGGGAATGAGCAGTTCTTC
-	-	TRBV19	TRBJ2-2	CASSFRGPGELFF	TGTGCCAGTAGTTTCAGGGGCCCCGGGGAGCTGTTTTTT
-	-	TRBV6-5	TRBJ1-6	CASSYGQSPNNSPLHF	TGTGCCAGCAGTTACGGGCAGAGCCCGAATAATTCACCCCTCCACTTT
-	few	TRBV5-6	TRBJ2-2	CASSLEHNTGELFF	TGTGCCAGCAGCTTGGAACATAACACCGGGGAGCTGTTTTTT
TRBD1	-	TRBV28	TRBJ2-7	CASSLGQGREQYF	TGTGCCAGCAGTTTGGGACAGGGTCGAGAGCAGTACTTC
-	-	TRBV27	TRBJ2-3	CASSLARETRTQYF	TGTGCCAGCAGTTTGGCTAGGGAAACTAGAACGCAGTATTTT
-	-	TRBV4-1	TRBJ2-5	CASSQPLVGPLETQYF	TGCGCCAGCAGCCAACCTCTGGTGGGGCCCCTTGAGACCCAGTACTTC
TRBD1	-	TRBV9	TRBJ2-7	CASSVGGTGYEQYF	TGTGCCAGCAGCGTAGGAGGGACAGGGTACGAGCAGTACTTC
-	-	TRBV14	TRBJ1-3	CASSQGVDTIYF	TGTGCCAGCAGCCAAGGAGTGGACACCATATATTTT
-	-	TRBV7-2	TRBJ1-5	CASSLAGGQPQHF	TGTGCCAGCAGCTTAGCTGGAGGCCAGCCCCAGCATTTT